Below are 10 T cell receptor beta chains sequenced from a single sample in a study of CD8+CD57+ T cells in acquired aplastic anemia listed by TCRdb under 2018. The patients picked for sequencing were ones in whom flow cytometry had shown an expansion of CD8+CD57+ cells. Instrument used: Illumina HiSeq 2000. TCR beta VDJ combination and CDR3 sequence profiling used genomic DNA as the template. Clones were called with MiXCR by TCRdb after fastp trimmed the public reads at Q25, and only in-frame beta chains were retained. All rows with the same CDR3 protein become a single entry with the most common DNA and genes. This sample gives more than 70,000 distinct CDR3 sequences in total; about 70% of them show up just once. The leading ten clones occupy more than 80% of the sample. The sample taken for sequencing was sorted CD4+, CD8+, or CD8+CD57+ T cells (not recorded which) from PBMCs. The source is a human donor with aplastic anemia.

The chain is built from TRBV24-1 and TRBJ2-2, with D uncertain. Germline CDR1 is KGHDR and CDR2 is SFDVKD. V lost 7 bases, J lost 4 bases, and 15 bases lay in between. This CDR3 contains 15 residues. The CDR3 DNA reads TGTGCCACCAGCCAAGCAGCAGAGCGCACCGGGGAGCTGTTTTTT. Translation: CATSQAAERTGELFF.

The rearrangement links TRBV10-3 to TRBJ2-2; D gene unclear. The CDR3 covers 14 residues. V shed 8 bases and J shed 0 bases, with 10 bases lying between them. CDR1 is ENHRY, CDR2 SYGVKD, per germline. In DNA form, the CDR3 reads TGTGCCATCGGGAAGGGCCCGAACACCGGGGAGCTGTTTTTT. As protein: CAIGKGPNTGELFF.

V is TRBV9 and J is TRBJ2-1; unclear D gene. This CDR3 is built from 12 residues. Trimming removed 0 bases from V and 9 bases from J, with 7 bases in between. Per germline, CDR1 SGDLS and CDR2 YYNGEE. The DNA for the CDR3 is TGTGCCAGCAGCGTAGGTGAGATTGAGCAGTTCTTC. Translation gives CASSVGEIEQFF.

The V call is TRBV20-1, the J call TRBJ1-5; the D is unclear. This CDR3 contains 13 residues. Germline lookup yields CDR1 DFQATT and CDR2 SNEGSKA (reference sequence). Trimming left V 6 bases short and J 4 bases short, with 13 bases between. The CDR3 bases are TGCAGTGCGGTCGAAGGGTTAAATCAGCCCCAGCATTTT. Protein sequence: CSAVEGLNQPQHF.

At least ten counts were recorded for this clonotype. V usage is TRBV9 and J usage is TRBJ2-7, with D possibly TRBD1 on 5 matching bases. Germline V lookup: CDR1 SGDLS, CDR2 YYNGEE. V was trimmed by 0 bases and J by 3 bases, leaving 10 bases between them. This CDR3 has 14 residues. The CDR3 region is CASSVGSRDYEQYF. For the CDR3, the DNA is TGTGCCAGCAGCGTAGGTTCCAGGGACTACGAGCAGTACTTC.

This clonotype was counted once. V and J are TRBV20-1 and TRBJ1-1; weak D call: TRBD1 (5 bases). From germline, CDR1 is DFQATT and CDR2 SNEGSKA (reference sequence). This CDR3 comprises 12 residues. Trimming took 5 bases from V and 4 from J, leaving 11 bases between them. The chain's CDR3 is CSAPSGGTEAFF. The CDR3, as DNA: TGCAGTGCTCCCTCCGGGGGCACTGAAGCTTTCTTT.

V usage is TRBV24-1 and J usage is TRBJ1-5; no firm D call. The CDR3 sequence is 12 residues long. Per germline, CDR1 KGHDR and CDR2 SFDVKD. Between the trimmed V and J ends, which lost 2 bases and 7 bases, there was a span of 5 bases. This chain's CDR3 is CATSDWGQPQHF. The CDR3, as DNA: TGTGCCACCAGTGATTGGGGACAGCCCCAGCATTTT.

The chain recombines TRBV25-1 with TRBJ2-7; 7 bases map to TRBD1. CDR1 and CDR2 from the germline V gene are MGHDK and SYGVNS. This CDR3 spans 13 amino acids. V shed 2 bases and J 10 bases; nucleotides not matched to a gene: 8. CDR3 in amino acids: CASSEPRGSEQYF. CDR3 nucleotides: TGTGCCAGCAGTGAACCCAGGGGGTCGGAACAGTACTTC.

This clonotype showed up just a few times. The chain links TRBV24-1 to TRBJ1-5; no reliable D call. The CDR3 is 14 residues long. Germline loops: CDR1 KGHDR, CDR2 SFDVKD. Trimming stripped 5 bases from V and 1 base from J, with 8 bases between. In DNA, the CDR3 is TGTGCCACCAGTGCCTTCAGCAGCAATCAGCCCCAGCATTTT. Encoded protein: CATSAFSSNQPQHF.

By share, this clonotype ranks as hyperexpanded (1% or more). The chain couples TRBV16 to TRBJ2-7; 10 bases match TRBD1. V was pared by 2 bases and J by 6 bases, with 7 bases of the junction left unmatched. Per germline, CDR1 KGHSY and CDR2 FQNENV. The CDR3 extends over 15 amino acids. The DNA of the CDR3 is TGTGCCAGCAGCCAACCCGACAGGGGGCAAGGCGAGCAGTACTTC. Protein sequence: CASSQPDRGQGEQYF.